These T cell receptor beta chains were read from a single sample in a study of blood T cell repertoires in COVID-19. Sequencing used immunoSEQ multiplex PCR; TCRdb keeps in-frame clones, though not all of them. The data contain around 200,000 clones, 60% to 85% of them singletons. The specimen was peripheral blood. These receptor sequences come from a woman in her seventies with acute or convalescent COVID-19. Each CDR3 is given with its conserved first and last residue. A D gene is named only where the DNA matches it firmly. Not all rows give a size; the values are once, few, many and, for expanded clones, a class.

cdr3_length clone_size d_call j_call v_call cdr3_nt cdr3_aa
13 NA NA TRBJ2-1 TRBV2 TGTGCCAGCAATAACGAGGTACTCAATGAGCAGTTCTTC CASNNEVLNEQFF
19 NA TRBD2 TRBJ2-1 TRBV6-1 TGTGCCAGCAGTGAACGTGAGATCGGACTAGCGGGAGAGTACAATGAGCAGTTCTTC CASSEREIGLAGEYNEQFF
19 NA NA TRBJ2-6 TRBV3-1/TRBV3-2 TGTGCCAGCAGCCCCCGGCGCGGGTTAAACGTAAGGGGGGCCAACGTCCTGACTTTC CASSPRRGLNVRGANVLTF
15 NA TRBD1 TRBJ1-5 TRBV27 TGTGCCAGCAGTTCTACCACAGGGGTTAATCAGCCCCAGCATTTT CASSSTTGVNQPQHF
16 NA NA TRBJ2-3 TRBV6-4 TGTGCCAGCAGTGACAGGTTTAGCGAGAGCACAGATACGCAGTATTTT CASSDRFSESTDTQYF
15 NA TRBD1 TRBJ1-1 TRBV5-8 TGTGCCAGCAGCCGGACAGGGGTGGGGAACACTGAAGCTTTCTTT CASSRTGVGNTEAFF
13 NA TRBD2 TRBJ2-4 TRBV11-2 TGTGCCAGCAGCTCCGGCGGGGGGAACATTCAGTACTTC CASSSGGGNIQYF
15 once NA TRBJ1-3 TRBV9 TGTGCCAGCAGCGGCACTACATTTTCTGGAAACACCATATATTTT CASSGTTFSGNTIYF
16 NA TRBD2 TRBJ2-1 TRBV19 TGTGCCAGTACCGGGGCGAGCGGGAGGCTTGGGGATGAGCAGTTCTTC CASTGASGRLGDEQFF
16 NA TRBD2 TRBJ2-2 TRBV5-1 TGCGCCAGCAGCTTAACTAGCGGGGTTAACACCGGGGAGCTGTTTTTT CASSLTSGVNTGELFF
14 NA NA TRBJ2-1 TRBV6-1 TGTGCCAGCAGTGATACTAGGTCCTACAATGAGCAGTTCTTC CASSDTRSYNEQFF
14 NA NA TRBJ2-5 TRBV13 TGTGCCAGCAGCTTCTGGCAGGCAGGGGAGACCCAGTACTTC CASSFWQAGETQYF
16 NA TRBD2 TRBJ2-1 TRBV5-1 TGCGCCAGCAGCCCCGGTTGGGCGGGAGGTTCTGATGAGCAGTTCTTC CASSPGWAGGSDEQFF
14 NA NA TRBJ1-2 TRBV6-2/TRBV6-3 TGTGCCAGCAGTTACCTCGGAAGGGGCTATGGCTACACCTTC CASSYLGRGYGYTF
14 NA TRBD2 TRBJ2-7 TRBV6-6 TGTGCCAGCAGAAAAGCGGGAGGGGCCTACGAGCAGTACTTC CASRKAGGAYEQYF
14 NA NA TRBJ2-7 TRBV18 TGTGCCAGCTCACCACCCAACAGACCCTACGAGCAGTACTTC CASSPPNRPYEQYF
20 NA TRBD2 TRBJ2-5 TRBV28 TGTGCCAGCAGTCGCCCGGTGGGACTAGCGGGAGGGCCAGGGTCAGAGACCCAGTACTTC CASSRPVGLAGGPGSETQYF
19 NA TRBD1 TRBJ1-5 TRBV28 TGTGCCAGCAGTTTAACCGGAACAGGGGGCGGGATCGGGAATCAGCCCCAGCATTTT CASSLTGTGGGIGNQPQHF
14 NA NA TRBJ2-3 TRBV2 TGTGCCAGCAGTGATTGGCAGGTCACAGATACGCAGTATTTT CASSDWQVTDTQYF
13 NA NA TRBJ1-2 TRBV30 TGTGCCTGGCGGGCGGGATCCCGCTATGGCTACACCTTC CAWRAGSRYGYTF
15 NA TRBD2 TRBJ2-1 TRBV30 TGTGCCTGGCTCTCCCCGGGACTAGGCTACAATGAGCAGTTCTTC CAWLSPGLGYNEQFF
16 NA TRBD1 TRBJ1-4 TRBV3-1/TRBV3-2 TGTGCCAGCAGCTCCGGGACAGGGGGGTTTAGTGAAAAACTGTTTTTT CASSSGTGGFSEKLFF
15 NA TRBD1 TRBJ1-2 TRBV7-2 TGTGCCAGCAGCCCCCGGACAGGGGGCAACTATGGCTACACCTTC CASSPRTGGNYGYTF
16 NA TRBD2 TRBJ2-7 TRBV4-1 TGCGCCAGCAGCTTTTTAGCACCGGGAGGCTTTGACGAGCAGTACTTC CASSFLAPGGFDEQYF
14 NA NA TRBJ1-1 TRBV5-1 TGCGCCAGCAGCTTACAGGGTGGGAGCACTGAAGCTTTCTTT CASSLQGGSTEAFF
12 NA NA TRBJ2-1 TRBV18 TGTGCCAGCTCACCACGCAGCGACGAGCAGTTCTTC CASSPRSDEQFF
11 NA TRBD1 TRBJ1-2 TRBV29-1 TGCAGCGGACAGGGGATAGGTGGCTACACCTTC CSGQGIGGYTF
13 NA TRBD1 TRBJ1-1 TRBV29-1 TGCAGCGTTCGGGGACAGGCGAACACTGAAGCTTTCTTT CSVRGQANTEAFF
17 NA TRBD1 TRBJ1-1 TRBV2 TGTGCCAGCAGTGTCACTCTGAAGGGGACAGTGAACACTGAAGCTTTCTTT CASSVTLKGTVNTEAFF
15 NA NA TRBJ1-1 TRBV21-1 TGTGCCAGCAGCAAAGAGGGGACAGGGAACACTGAAGCTTTCTTT CASSKEGTGNTEAFF
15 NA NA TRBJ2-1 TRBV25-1 TGTGCCAGCACCCCCCCCTGGGCGGCCGGGGGTGAGCAGTTCTTC CASTPPWAAGGEQFF
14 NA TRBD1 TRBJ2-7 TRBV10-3 TGTGCCATCGGCCAAGGACAGGGGTCGGACGAGCAGTACTTC CAIGQGQGSDEQYF
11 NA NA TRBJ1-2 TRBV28 TGTGCCAGCAGTTTATCGTATGGCTACACCTTC CASSLSYGYTF
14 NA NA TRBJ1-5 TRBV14 TGTGCCAGCAGCCGGGACAAAAGCAATCAGCCCCAGCATTTT CASSRDKSNQPQHF
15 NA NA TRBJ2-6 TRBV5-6 TGTGCCAGCAGCTATGGGACACCTGGGGCCAACGTCCTGACTTTC CASSYGTPGANVLTF
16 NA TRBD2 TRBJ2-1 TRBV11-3 TGTGCCAGCAGCTTAAGGGCTAGCGGGGTGGACAATGAGCAGTTCTTC CASSLRASGVDNEQFF
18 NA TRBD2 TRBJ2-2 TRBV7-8 TGTGCCAGCACCTTCCGTGGAGGACTAGCTCAAAACACCGGGGAGCTGTTTTTT CASTFRGGLAQNTGELFF
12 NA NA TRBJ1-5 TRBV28 TGTGCCAGCAGTCCCCAGGTTCCCCCCCAGCATTTT CASSPQVPPQHF
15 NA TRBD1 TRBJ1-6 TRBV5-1 TGCGCCAGCAGACCCGGGACAGGGGATAATTCACCCCTCCACTTT CASRPGTGDNSPLHF
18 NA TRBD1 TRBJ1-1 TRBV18 TGTGCCAGCTCACCTACGTTGGACAGGGGGCTAGGGGACACTGAAGCTTTCTTT CASSPTLDRGLGDTEAFF
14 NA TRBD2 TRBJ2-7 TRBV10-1 TGCGCCAGCAGTTTACTAGCGGGAGGTGGGGAGCAGTACTTC CASSLLAGGGEQYF